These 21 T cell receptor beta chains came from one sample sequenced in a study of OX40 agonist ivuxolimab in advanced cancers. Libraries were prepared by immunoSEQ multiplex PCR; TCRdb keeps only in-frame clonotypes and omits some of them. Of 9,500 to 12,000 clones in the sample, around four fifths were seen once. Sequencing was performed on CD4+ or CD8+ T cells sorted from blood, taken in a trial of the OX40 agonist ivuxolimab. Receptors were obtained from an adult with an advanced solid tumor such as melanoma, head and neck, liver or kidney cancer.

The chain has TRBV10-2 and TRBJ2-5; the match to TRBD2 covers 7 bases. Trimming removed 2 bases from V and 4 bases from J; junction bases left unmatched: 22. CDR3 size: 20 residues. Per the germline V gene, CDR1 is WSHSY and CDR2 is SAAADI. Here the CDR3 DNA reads TGCGCCAGCAGTGAGCCATTCCCCCTTCCCCAGCGGGGTCATGCAGAGACCCAGTACTTC. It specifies CASSEPFPLPQRGHAETQYF.

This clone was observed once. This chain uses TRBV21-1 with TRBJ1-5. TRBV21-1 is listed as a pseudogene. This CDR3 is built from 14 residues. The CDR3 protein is CASSKGHRGQPQHF. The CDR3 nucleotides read TGTGCCAGCAGCAAAGGGCACAGAGGTCAGCCCCAGCATTTT.

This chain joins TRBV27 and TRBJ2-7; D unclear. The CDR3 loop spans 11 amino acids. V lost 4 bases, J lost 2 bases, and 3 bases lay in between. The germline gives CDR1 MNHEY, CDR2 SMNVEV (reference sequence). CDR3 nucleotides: TGTGCCAGCAGTTCCCCCTACGAGCAGTACTTC. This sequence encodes CASSSPYEQYF.

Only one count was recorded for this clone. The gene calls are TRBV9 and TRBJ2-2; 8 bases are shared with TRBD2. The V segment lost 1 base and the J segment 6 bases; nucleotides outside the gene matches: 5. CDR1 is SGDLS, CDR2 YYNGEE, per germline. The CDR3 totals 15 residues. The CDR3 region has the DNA TGTGCCAGCAGCGTAAAAAGCGGGAGAGCCGGGGAGCTGTTTTTT. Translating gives CASSVKSGRAGELFF.

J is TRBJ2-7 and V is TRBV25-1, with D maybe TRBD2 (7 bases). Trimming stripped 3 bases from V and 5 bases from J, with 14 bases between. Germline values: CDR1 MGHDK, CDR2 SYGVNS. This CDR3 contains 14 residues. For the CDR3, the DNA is TGTGCCAGCAGTGACGGACTAGGGGGGGACGAGCAGTACTTC. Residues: CASSDGLGGDEQYF.

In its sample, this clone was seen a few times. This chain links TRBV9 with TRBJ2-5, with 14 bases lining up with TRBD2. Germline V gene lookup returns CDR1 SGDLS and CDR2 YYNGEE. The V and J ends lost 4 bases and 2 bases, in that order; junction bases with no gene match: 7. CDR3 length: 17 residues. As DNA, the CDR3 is TGTGCCAGCAGCTTCGGGACTAGCGGGGGAGGACAAGAGACCCAGTACTTC. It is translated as CASSFGTSGGGQETQYF.

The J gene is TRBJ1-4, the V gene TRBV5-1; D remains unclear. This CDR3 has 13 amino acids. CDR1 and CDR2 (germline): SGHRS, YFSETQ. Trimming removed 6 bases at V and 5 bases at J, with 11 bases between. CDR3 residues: CASTAGPNEKLFF. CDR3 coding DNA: TGCGCCAGCACGGCAGGCCCAAATGAAAAACTGTTTTTT.

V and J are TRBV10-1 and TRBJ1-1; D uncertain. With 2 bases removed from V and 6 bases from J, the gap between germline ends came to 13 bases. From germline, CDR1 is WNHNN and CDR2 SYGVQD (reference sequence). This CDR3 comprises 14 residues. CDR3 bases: TGCGCCAGCAGTGAGAGTCGGCAGGCGGCTGAAGCTTTCTTT. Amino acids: CASSESRQAAEAFF.

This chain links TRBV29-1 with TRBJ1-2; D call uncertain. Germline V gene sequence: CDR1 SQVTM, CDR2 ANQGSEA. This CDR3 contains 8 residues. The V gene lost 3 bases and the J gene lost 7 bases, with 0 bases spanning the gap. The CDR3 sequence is CSVDGYTF. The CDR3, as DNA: TGCAGCGTTGATGGCTACACCTTC.

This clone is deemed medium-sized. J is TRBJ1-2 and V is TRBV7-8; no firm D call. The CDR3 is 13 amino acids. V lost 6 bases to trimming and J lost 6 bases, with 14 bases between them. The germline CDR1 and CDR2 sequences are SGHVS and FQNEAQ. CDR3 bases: TGTGCCAGCAGGTCAACTTCGAGCGATGGCTACACCTTC. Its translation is CASRSTSSDGYTF.

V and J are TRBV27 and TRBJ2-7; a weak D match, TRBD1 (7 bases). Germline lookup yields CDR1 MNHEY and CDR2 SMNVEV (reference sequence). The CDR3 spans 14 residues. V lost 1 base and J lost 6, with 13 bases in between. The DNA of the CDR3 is TGTGCCAGCAGTTTATTTTCAGGGGGGTCCGAGCAGTACTTC. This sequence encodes CASSLFSGGSEQYF.

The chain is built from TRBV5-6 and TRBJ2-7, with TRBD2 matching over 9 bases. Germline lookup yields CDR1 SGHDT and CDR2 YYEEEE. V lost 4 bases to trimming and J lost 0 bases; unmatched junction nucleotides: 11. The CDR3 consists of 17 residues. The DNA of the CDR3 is TGTGCCAGCAGCCCCCGACTGTTAGCGGGGGCCTCCTACGAGCAGTACTTC. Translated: CASSPRLLAGASYEQYF. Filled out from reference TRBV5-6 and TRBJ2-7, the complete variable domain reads DAGVTQSPTHLIKTRGQQVTLRCSPKSGHDTVSWYQQALGQGPQFIFQYYEEEERQRGNFPDRFSGHQFPNYSSELNVNALLLGDSALYLCASSPRLLAGASYEQYFGPGTRLTVT.

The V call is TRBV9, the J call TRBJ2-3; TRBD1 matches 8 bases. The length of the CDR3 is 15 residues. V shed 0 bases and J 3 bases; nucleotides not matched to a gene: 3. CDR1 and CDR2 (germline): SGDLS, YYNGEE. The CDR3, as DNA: TGTGCCAGCAGCGTAGAGGACAGGGATACAGATACGCAGTATTTT. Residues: CASSVEDRDTDTQYF.

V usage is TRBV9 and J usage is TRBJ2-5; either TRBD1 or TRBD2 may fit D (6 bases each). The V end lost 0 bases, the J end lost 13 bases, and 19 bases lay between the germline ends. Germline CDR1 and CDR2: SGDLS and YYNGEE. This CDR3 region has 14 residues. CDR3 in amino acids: CASSVEGGGTSVYF. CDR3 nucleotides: TGTGCCAGCAGCGTAGAAGGAGGGGGGACTTCCGTGTACTTC.

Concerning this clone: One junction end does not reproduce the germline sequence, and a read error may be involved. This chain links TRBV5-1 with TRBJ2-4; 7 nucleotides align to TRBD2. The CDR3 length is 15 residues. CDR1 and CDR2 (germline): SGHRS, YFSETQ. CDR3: CASSREAGAQNIQYF. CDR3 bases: TGCGCCAGCAGCAGGGAGGCGGGAGCCCAAAACATTCAGTACTTC.

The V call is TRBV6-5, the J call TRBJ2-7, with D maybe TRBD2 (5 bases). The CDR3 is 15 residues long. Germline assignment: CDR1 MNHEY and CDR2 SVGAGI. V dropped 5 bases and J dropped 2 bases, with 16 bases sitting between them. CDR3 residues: CASSLPSDGTYEQYF. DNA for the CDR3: TGTGCCAGCAGTCTTCCTTCGGACGGGACCTACGAGCAGTACTTC.

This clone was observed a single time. The CDR3 region has the DNA TGTGCCAGCAGTGAACTACTAGCGGGTTGGGAGCAGTTCTTC. Amino acids: CASSELLAGWEQFF. The chain is built from TRBV6-1 and TRBJ2-1, with TRBD2 matching over 9 bases. The germline V gene has CDR1 MNHNS and CDR2 SASEGT. The CDR3 extends over 14 amino acids. Unmatched junction bases numbered 6, after V lost 2 bases and J lost 10 bases.

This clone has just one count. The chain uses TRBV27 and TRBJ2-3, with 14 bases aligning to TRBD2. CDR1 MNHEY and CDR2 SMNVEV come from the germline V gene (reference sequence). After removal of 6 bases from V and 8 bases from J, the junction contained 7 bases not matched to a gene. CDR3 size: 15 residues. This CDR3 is CASRGTGTSGGTQYF. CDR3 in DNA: TGTGCCAGCAGGGGAACCGGGACTAGCGGGGGTACGCAGTATTTT.

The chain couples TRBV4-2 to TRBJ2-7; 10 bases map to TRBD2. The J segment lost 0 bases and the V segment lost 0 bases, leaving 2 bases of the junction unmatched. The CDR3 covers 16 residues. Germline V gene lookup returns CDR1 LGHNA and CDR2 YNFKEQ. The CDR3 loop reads CASSQETSGPSYEQYF. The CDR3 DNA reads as TGTGCCAGCAGCCAAGAGACTAGCGGGCCCTCCTACGAGCAGTACTTC.

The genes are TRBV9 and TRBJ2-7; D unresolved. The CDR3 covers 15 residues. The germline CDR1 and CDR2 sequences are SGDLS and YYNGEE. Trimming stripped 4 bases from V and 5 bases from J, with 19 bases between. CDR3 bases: TGTGCCAGCAGCCCCCCCAGCGCTAGGGCCCACGAGCAGTACTTC. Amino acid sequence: CASSPPSARAHEQYF.

The CDR3 sequence is CASSDGGENTEAFF. In nucleotides, the CDR3 is TGTGCCAGCAGTGACGGTGGGGAGAACACTGAAGCTTTCTTT. The rearrangement joins TRBV6-4 to TRBJ1-1, with D uncertain. This CDR3 is built from 14 residues. Germline CDR1 and CDR2: MRHNA and SNTAGT. Trimming cost V 2 bases and J 1 base, with 8 bases left between them.